Listed here is a single TCR beta chain. These data belong to a study of blood T cell repertoires in COVID-19. Using immunoSEQ multiplex PCR, the repertoire was profiled, and TCRdb retains in-frame clones only, with some absent. The sample has 150,000 to 250,000 clones; 94% are singletons. This CDR3 is built from 15 residues. The V end lost 0 bases, the J end lost 5 bases, and 13 bases lay between the germline ends. CDR1 SGHRS and CDR2 YFSETQ come from the germline V gene. The specimen was peripheral blood. This chain links TRBV5-1 with TRBJ2-3; TRBD2 is a possible D gene (6 bases). The receptor was isolated from a man aged 30 to 45 with COVID-19, enrolled during active disease. CDR3 loop: CASSLGDGGRDTQYF. The CDR3 DNA follows: TGCGCCAGCAGCTTGGGGGACGGGGGTCGAGATACGCAGTATTTT.